A single sample gave rise to the 25 T cell receptor beta chains below, sequenced in a study of early T cells in non-severe SARS-CoV-2 infection. A single record per CDR3 protein comes from TCRdb applying MiXCR to the 5' RACE reads. The sample includes roughly 72,000 distinct CDR3 sequences, roughly an eighth of them seen just once. Sequencing used whole blood, obtained at baseline. Source of these receptors: an adult who was a healthcare worker with PCR-confirmed SARS-CoV-2 infection or an uninfected control (not recorded which).

This clonotype was seen a handful of times. V usage is TRBV6-6 and J usage is TRBJ1-1; D gene unclear. The CDR3 runs 15 residues. With 2 bases removed from V and 10 bases from J, the gap between germline ends came to 20 bases. Germline V gene lookup returns CDR1 MNHNY and CDR2 SVGAGI (reference sequence). The CDR3 sequence: CASSYLLAATLGAFF. Written as DNA, the CDR3 is TGTGCCAGCAGTTACCTGTTAGCGGCAACACTGGGAGCTTTCTTT.

J is TRBJ2-2 and V is TRBV4-1; D is ambiguous. Trimming cost V 10 bases and J 6 bases, with 9 bases left between them. Per germline, CDR1 MGHRA and CDR2 YSYEKL. The CDR3 totals 11 residues. CDR3 coding DNA: TGCGCCACTGCCAGGTCCGGGGAGCTGTTTTTT. Its translation is CATARSGELFF.

The chain has TRBV20-1 and TRBJ2-4; tentatively, D is TRBD1 (5 bases). Deletions cut 5 bases from V and 6 bases from J, with 14 bases between. The CDR3 is 13 amino acids. Germline V gives CDR1 DFQATT, CDR2 SNEGSKA (reference sequence). CDR3 sequence reads: CSARPGWGNIQYF. In DNA form, the CDR3 reads TGCAGTGCTCGACCAGGGTGGGGAAACATTCAGTACTTC.

This clonotype turned up a few times. This sequence joins TRBV29-1 and TRBJ2-1; TRBD1 is a possible D gene (6 bases). Germline V gives CDR1 SQVTM, CDR2 ANQGSEA. The CDR3 is 16 amino acids. V dropped 3 bases and J dropped 8 bases, with 23 bases sitting between them. The CDR3 DNA is TGCAGCGTTGAGGAGGACTCGGGACAAGGGGTCGATGAGCAGTTCTTC. Its translation is CSVEEDSGQGVDEQFF.

This clonotype was counted many times. The J gene is TRBJ2-7, the V gene TRBV27; 11 positions agree with TRBD2. The germline V gene encodes CDR1 MNHEY and CDR2 SMNVEV (reference sequence). The CDR3 has 19 amino acids. The J segment lost 0 bases and the V segment lost 0 bases, leaving 10 bases of the junction unmatched. DNA for the CDR3: TGTGCCAGCAGTTTATCGGTCCTAGCGGGGGGCCCTTACTCCTACGAGCAGTACTTC. It specifies CASSLSVLAGGPYSYEQYF.

The rearrangement links TRBV7-9 to TRBJ2-7; 9 positions match TRBD1. CDR3 length equals 17 residues. Trimming took 5 bases from V and 9 from J; bases not matched to a gene: 20. From germline, CDR1 is SEHNR and CDR2 FQNEAQ (reference sequence). The CDR3 protein is CASSPRRAPGQGRGQYF. As DNA, the CDR3 is TGTGCCAGCAGCCCCCGCCGGGCCCCGGGACAGGGAAGGGGGCAGTACTTC.

This clonotype showed up just a few times. This rearrangement joins TRBV9 to TRBJ2-2; 9 bases match TRBD2. The CDR3 totals 15 residues. V shed 4 bases and J 5 bases; nucleotides not matched to a gene: 6. Germline V gives CDR1 SGDLS, CDR2 YYNGEE. CDR3 sequence (DNA): TGTGCCAGCAGCCCGCGACTAGCGGTAACCGGGGAGCTGTTTTTT. Translating gives CASSPRLAVTGELFF.

The rearrangement links TRBV7-8 to TRBJ2-4; no clear D gene. This CDR3 has 12 amino acids. Trimming stripped 5 bases from V and 2 bases from J, with 4 bases between. The germline V gene encodes CDR1 SGHVS and CDR2 FQNEAQ. CDR3 residues: CASSTSKNIQYF. CDR3 in DNA: TGTGCCAGCAGCACCTCCAAAAACATTCAGTACTTC.

The rearrangement uses TRBV18 and TRBJ2-7; 7 bases are shared with TRBD1. Germline V gene lookup returns CDR1 KGHSH and CDR2 LQKENI. Unmatched junction bases numbered 12, after V lost 5 bases and J lost 2 bases. The CDR3 is made up of 16 amino acids. The CDR3 region is CASSVAITGDTYEQYF. For the CDR3, the DNA is TGTGCCAGCTCAGTGGCCATTACAGGGGATACCTACGAGCAGTACTTC.

This chain links TRBV12-3 or TRBV12-4 with TRBJ2-3, with D possibly being TRBD2 (6 bases). This CDR3 region has 15 residues. With 3 bases removed from V and 3 bases from J, the gap between germline ends came to 13 bases. The CDR3 sequence: CASSLGDGGTDTQYF. The CDR3 DNA reads as TGTGCCAGCAGTTTGGGCGACGGAGGGACAGATACGCAGTATTTT.

The V gene is TRBV5-1, the J gene TRBJ1-5, with D perhaps TRBD1 (5 bases). Looked up from germline, CDR1 is SGHRS and CDR2 is YFSETQ. V lost 4 bases and J lost 2, with 7 bases in between. This CDR3 spans 13 amino acids. In DNA, the CDR3 is TGCGCCAGCAGCATGGGGGGCAATCAGCCCCAGCATTTT. As protein: CASSMGGNQPQHF.

The genes are TRBV6-5 and TRBJ1-1, with 9 nucleotides matching TRBD1. The junction had 3 bases not matched to a gene; V was cut back by 6 bases and J by 1 base. CDR3 size: 14 residues. Per the germline V gene, CDR1 is MNHEY and CDR2 is SVGAGI. CDR3 DNA: TGTGCCAGCAGCCGGGGACAGGGGAACACTGAAGCTTTCTTT. The encoded protein is CASSRGQGNTEAFF.

The genes are TRBV5-1 and TRBJ1-1; the D is unclear. Per the germline V gene, CDR1 is SGHRS and CDR2 is YFSETQ. V shed 4 bases and J shed 1 base, with 14 bases lying between them. The CDR3 is 15 residues long. DNA of the CDR3: TGCGCCAGCAGCGGTAGTGTTTCTGGGAACACTGAAGCTTTCTTT. This gives the protein CASSGSVSGNTEAFF.

A few counts support this clonotype. This rearrangement joins TRBV11-3 to TRBJ1-1; D unresolved. The CDR3 loop spans 14 amino acids. From germline, CDR1 is SGHNT and CDR2 YENEEA. Trimming took 2 bases from V and 1 from J, leaving 8 bases between them. The CDR3 DNA reads TGTGCCAGCAGCTTATCTTCCGGGAACACTGAAGCTTTCTTT. It yields the protein CASSLSSGNTEAFF.

CDR3 sequence reads: CASSGSTVNQPQHF. CDR3 bases: TGTGCCAGCAGCGGCAGCACGGTGAATCAGCCCCAGCATTTT. This chain connects TRBV7-9 to TRBJ1-5; no clear D gene. The CDR3 has 14 amino acids. Between the trimmed V and J ends, which lost 5 bases and 4 bases, there was a span of 12 bases. Looked up from germline, CDR1 is SEHNR and CDR2 is FQNEAQ (reference sequence).

The chain uses TRBV15 and TRBJ1-1; 7 bases match TRBD1. The CDR3 spans 13 residues. Unmatched junction bases numbered 2, after V lost 6 bases and J lost 1 base. From germline, CDR1 is LNHNV and CDR2 YYDKDF (reference sequence). The DNA for the CDR3 is TGTGCCACCAGTCGACAGGGGAACACTGAAGCTTTCTTT. Encoded protein: CATSRQGNTEAFF.

About this clonotype: Germline is not matched at one junction end, which may reflect a read error. The genes are TRBV25-1 and TRBJ2-3; maybe TRBD1 (6 bases). The CDR3 spans 14 residues. The V gene's germline CDR1 is MGHDK and CDR2 SYGVNS. The CDR3 region has the DNA TGTGCCACCCAGCCCGGACAGATCACAGATACCCAGTATTTT. Translated: CATQPGQITDTQYF.

Many counts were recorded for this clonotype. The rearrangement uses TRBV11-2 and TRBJ2-7; D is ambiguous. Per germline, CDR1 SGHAT and CDR2 FQNNGV. The germline V and J ends were trimmed by 2 bases and 1 base, with 15 bases remaining between them. The CDR3 covers 16 residues. CDR3 region: CASSLRVVGFSYEQYF. The CDR3 coding sequence is TGTGCCAGCAGCTTAAGGGTGGTTGGCTTTTCCTACGAGCAGTACTTC.

The gene calls are TRBV7-9 and TRBJ1-6, with no clear D. CDR1 SEHNR and CDR2 FQNEAQ come from the germline V gene (reference sequence). There are 12 residues in the CDR3. Between the trimmed V and J ends, which lost 5 bases and 9 bases, there was a span of 8 bases. The CDR3 reads CASSQDASPLHF. As DNA, the CDR3 is TGTGCCAGCAGCCAGGACGCTTCACCCCTCCACTTT.

The chain combines TRBV20-1 with TRBJ1-5; D is possibly TRBD1 (6 bases). Germline V CDR1 and CDR2: DFQATT, SNEGSKA (reference sequence). The length of the CDR3 is 14 residues. V lost 0 bases to trimming and J lost 7 bases, with 13 bases between them. The CDR3 region is CSARDIGGQQPQHF. As DNA, the CDR3 is TGCAGTGCTAGAGATATTGGGGGCCAACAGCCCCAGCATTTT.

This clonotype was observed a handful of times. The chain uses TRBV5-5 and TRBJ2-1; D ambiguous. CDR1 is SGHKS, CDR2 YYEKEE, per germline (reference sequence). Trimming shortened V by 3 bases and J by 9 bases, and 16 bases separated the two germline ends. This CDR3 region has 14 residues. For the CDR3, the DNA is TGTGCCAGCAGCTCCGTTTGGGGTGTTGGTGAGCAGTTCTTC. The encoded protein is CASSSVWGVGEQFF.

This clonotype was detected ten times or more. V usage is TRBV5-4 and J usage is TRBJ2-1, with D possibly matching TRBD2 (6 bases). V was shortened by 4 bases and J by 3 bases, with 20 bases between the two germline ends. Germline CDR1 reads SGHNT; CDR2 reads YYREEE (reference sequence). The CDR3 is 17 residues long. The CDR3, as DNA: TGTGCCAGCAGCCAGGGACCCCGCGGGGTCCTCTACAATGAGCAGTTCTTC. This codes for CASSQGPRGVLYNEQFF.

This clonotype was found a few times. The chain carries TRBV5-5 and TRBJ2-7; possibly TRBD2 for D (5 bases). The CDR3 is 15 residues long. V lost 4 bases to trimming and J lost 1 base, with 15 bases between them. Germline V gene data show CDR1 as SGHKS and CDR2 as YYEKEE (reference sequence). In nucleotides, the CDR3 is TGTGCCAGCAGCGCTAGAGGACTGGTTTCCTACGAGCAGTACTTC. Its translation is CASSARGLVSYEQYF.

This clonotype was recorded a few times. The J gene is TRBJ2-5, the V gene TRBV7-2, with D possibly matching TRBD2 (5 bases). V shed 0 bases and J shed 4 bases, with 15 bases lying between them. The CDR3 sequence is 16 residues long. CDR1 is SGHTA, CDR2 FQGNSA, per germline. CDR3 amino acids: CASSLATGSPGETQYF. DNA of the CDR3: TGTGCCAGCAGCTTAGCGACGGGGAGTCCCGGAGAGACCCAGTACTTC.

This clonotype came up a few times. The CDR3 sequence is CASLGRGVQYF. The CDR3, as DNA: TGTGCCAGCCTTGGACGGGGGGTGCAGTACTTC. The chain links TRBV7-9 to TRBJ2-7; TRBD2 agrees at 7 bases. This CDR3 contains 11 residues. CDR1 SEHNR and CDR2 FQNEAQ come from the germline V gene (reference sequence). Trimming took 8 bases from V and 9 from J; bases not matched to a gene: 7.